The rows below give T cell receptor beta chains drawn from one sample of a study of T-cell memory formation after mild COVID-19. TCRdb processed the 5' RACE reads anew with MiXCR; each CDR3 protein has one entry. The top ten hold approximately 12% of the sample, which has about 470,000 distinct CDR3 sequences, roughly 25% seen once. Material for sequencing was PBMCs or a T cell subset sorted from them (not recorded which). Receptors were obtained from an adult woman who had mild COVID-19 (a few samples of this study predate the infection). Cell type and time point are not known. Each CDR3 is given with its conserved first and last residue.

CDR3 protein,V gene,CDR3 length
CASSRGQGTNKYEKLFF,TRBV4-3,17
CASSSSLPIPTGELFF,TRBV12-3/TRBV12-4,16
CASSEYVGGSEAFF,TRBV6-1,14
CATSGDGNQPQHF,TRBV24-1,13
CALKGPGQGAYGYTF,TRBV5-4,15
CASDGQGLSTDTQYF,TRBV6-1,15
CACMIGQNQETQYF,TRBV30,14
CASRGRTGDISPLHF,TRBV6-6,15
CSARLGGRNTGELFF,TRBV20-1,15
CSAREAGVVTDTQYF,TRBV20-1,15
CASGDNYEQYF,TRBV7-2,11
CASSQSRDTQYF,TRBV4-2,12
CASSPGGAGFFYEQYF,TRBV19,16
CASSSQIGWLANRNEQFF,TRBV5-1,18
CASSRPDRDEETQYF,TRBV5-1,15
CASTSPSGRYEQYF,TRBV7-2,14
CAISPNSGRGSYEQYF,TRBV10-3,16
CASANTGELFF,TRBV12-3/TRBV12-4,11
CASSPQPGTGDEQFF,TRBV5-5,15
CASSFWARELFF,TRBV12-3/TRBV12-4,12
CASSLTGSATGAFF,TRBV12-3/TRBV12-4,14
CASSLSPDYNEQFF,TRBV7-9,14
CASSRWSDEAFF,TRBV11-2,12
CATSQPGPLKNIQYF,TRBV24-1,15
CATSAGTSSYEQYF,TRBV24-1,14
CASSLASAGAKEQYF,TRBV7-9,15
CSATTGTDVSPLHF,TRBV20-1,14
CASSDTTGYDETQYF,TRBV25-1,15
CAISEPWTSYEQYF,TRBV10-3,14
CASRIAVLQETQYF,TRBV5-6,14
CASSQETVSHEKLFF,TRBV3-1,15
CASSPMQSGSSDTQYF,TRBV18,16
CASNVWGTDTQYF,TRBV7-2,13
CSARDRGGTYTGELFF,TRBV20-1,16
CASSVTSGGTPYEQYF,TRBV9,16
CASSLRFQGALLNTEAFF,TRBV7-9,18
CASSPSDRGLFRETQYF,TRBV7-2,17
CASSLKPASGVPDTQYF,TRBV7-6,17
CASSVPGLAGTWPIDTQYF,TRBV12-3/TRBV12-4,19
CATWTGLGYGYTF,TRBV19,13
CASSPVGSGEQYF,TRBV7-3,13
CASSGTGFIPYGYTF,TRBV7-9,15
CSVKGQGASEQYF,TRBV29-1,13
CASSYPGTVYNEQFF,TRBV7-9,15
CATSREGGAPIYEQYF,TRBV15,16
CSVAPINEQFF,TRBV29-1,11
CATSDSGTSGPSTDTQYF,TRBV24-1,18
CASSEALNTYIQYF,TRBV2,14
CAWSETSYNEQFF,TRBV30,13
CASSPLADSTDTQYF,TRBV6-5,15
CSASPPSGTVYNEQFF,TRBV20-1,16
CATSGTGVGIQYF,TRBV24-1,13
CASKRDTQLQYF,TRBV6-4,12
CASNRRGRNEQFF,TRBV6-2/TRBV6-3,13
CATSIRVNTEAFF,TRBV15,13
CSVVGWDNEQYF,TRBV29-1,12
CASSLWGENYGYTF,TRBV5-5,14